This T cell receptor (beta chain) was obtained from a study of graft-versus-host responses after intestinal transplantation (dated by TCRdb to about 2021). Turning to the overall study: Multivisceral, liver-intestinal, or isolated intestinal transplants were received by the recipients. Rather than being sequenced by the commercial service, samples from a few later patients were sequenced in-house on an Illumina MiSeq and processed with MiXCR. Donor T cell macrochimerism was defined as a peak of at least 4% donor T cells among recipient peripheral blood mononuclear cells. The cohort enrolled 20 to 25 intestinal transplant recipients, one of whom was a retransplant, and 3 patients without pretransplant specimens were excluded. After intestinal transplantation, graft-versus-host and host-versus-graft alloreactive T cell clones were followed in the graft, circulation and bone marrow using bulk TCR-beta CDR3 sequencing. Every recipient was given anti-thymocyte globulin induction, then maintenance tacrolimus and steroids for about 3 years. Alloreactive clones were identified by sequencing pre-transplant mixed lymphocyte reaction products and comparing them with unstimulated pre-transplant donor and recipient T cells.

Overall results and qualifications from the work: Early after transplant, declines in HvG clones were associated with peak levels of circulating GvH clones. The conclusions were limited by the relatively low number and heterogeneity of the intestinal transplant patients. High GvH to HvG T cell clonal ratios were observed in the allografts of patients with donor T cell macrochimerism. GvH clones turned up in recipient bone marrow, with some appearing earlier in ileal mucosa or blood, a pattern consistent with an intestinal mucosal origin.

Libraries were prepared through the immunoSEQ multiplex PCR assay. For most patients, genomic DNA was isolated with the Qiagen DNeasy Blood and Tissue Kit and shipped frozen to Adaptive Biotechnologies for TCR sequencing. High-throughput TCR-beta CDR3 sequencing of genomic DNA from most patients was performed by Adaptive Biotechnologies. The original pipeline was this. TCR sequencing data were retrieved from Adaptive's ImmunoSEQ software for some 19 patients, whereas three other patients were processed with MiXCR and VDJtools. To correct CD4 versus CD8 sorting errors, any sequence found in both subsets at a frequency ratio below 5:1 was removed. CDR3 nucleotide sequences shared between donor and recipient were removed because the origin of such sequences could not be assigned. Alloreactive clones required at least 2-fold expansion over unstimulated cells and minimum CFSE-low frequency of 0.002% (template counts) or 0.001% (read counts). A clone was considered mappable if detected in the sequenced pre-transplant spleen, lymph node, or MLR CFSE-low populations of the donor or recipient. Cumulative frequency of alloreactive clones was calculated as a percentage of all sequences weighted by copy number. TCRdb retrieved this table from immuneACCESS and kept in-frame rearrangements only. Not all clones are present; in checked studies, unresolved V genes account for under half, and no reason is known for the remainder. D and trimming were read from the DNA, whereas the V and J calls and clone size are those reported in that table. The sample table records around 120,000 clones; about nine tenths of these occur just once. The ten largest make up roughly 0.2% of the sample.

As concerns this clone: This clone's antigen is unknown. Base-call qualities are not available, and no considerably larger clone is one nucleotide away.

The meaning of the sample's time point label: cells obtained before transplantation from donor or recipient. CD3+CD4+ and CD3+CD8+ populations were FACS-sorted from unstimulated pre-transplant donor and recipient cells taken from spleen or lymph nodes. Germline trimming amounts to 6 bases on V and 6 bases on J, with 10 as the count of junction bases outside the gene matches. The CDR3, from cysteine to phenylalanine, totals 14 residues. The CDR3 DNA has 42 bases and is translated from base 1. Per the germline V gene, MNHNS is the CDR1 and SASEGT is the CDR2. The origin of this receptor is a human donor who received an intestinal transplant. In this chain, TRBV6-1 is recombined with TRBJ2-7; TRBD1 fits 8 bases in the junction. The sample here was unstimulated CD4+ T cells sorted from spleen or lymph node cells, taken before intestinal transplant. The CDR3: CASSLDRGGGEQYF. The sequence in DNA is TGTGCCAGCAGCCTAGACAGGGGAGGTGGCGAGCAGTACTTC.